A single sample is the source of the 10 T cell receptor beta chains below, sequenced in a study of CD8 T cells in ankylosing spondylitis. No antigen is known for these receptors. TCRdb reprocessed the 5' RACE reads via MiXCR and lists one record per CDR3 protein. The table includes fewer than 550,000 distinct CDR3 sequences, roughly 5% detected once. General observations from the study: The study identified a TCR beta motif of under ten highly homologous variants that appeared characteristic of ankylosing spondylitis blood.

Material: blood, either unsorted or a sorted T cell fraction (not recorded which). These receptor sequences come from a male donor with ankylosing spondylitis.

This clonotype has a handful of counts. V and J are TRBV4-3 and TRBJ2-3; maybe TRBD2 (5 bases). The CDR3 loop spans 16 amino acids. Germline V lookup: CDR1 LGHNA, CDR2 YSLEER. V was clipped by 0 bases and J by 6 bases, with 16 bases between them. CDR3 residues: CASSQDHTGVGDTQYF. CDR3 DNA sequence: TGCGCCAGCAGCCAAGACCACACCGGGGTTGGGGATACGCAGTATTTT.

This clonotype was counted between two and nine times. This rearrangement joins TRBV5-1 to TRBJ2-3; the D gene is possibly TRBD2 (5 bases). V was clipped by 7 bases and J by 5 bases, with 11 bases between them. There are 12 residues in the CDR3. Germline V gives CDR1 SGHRS, CDR2 YFSETQ. As DNA, the CDR3 is TGCGCCAGCGGGGAGTTAGGAGATACGCAGTATTTT. Translated, it gives CASGELGDTQYF.

In its sample, this clonotype was seen many times. This chain connects TRBV4-3 to TRBJ2-1; D gene unclear. The ends were cut back, 0 bases at V and 4 bases at J, with 13 bases in the middle. The CDR3 spans 16 residues. Germline V gene data show CDR1 as LGHNA and CDR2 as YSLEER. The CDR3 region is CASSQELRIDYNEQFF. CDR3 bases: TGCGCCAGCAGCCAAGAATTGCGCATAGATTACAATGAGCAGTTCTTC.

This clonotype was observed many times. V and J are TRBV6-1 and TRBJ2-2, with D possibly TRBD2 on 5 matching bases. CDR1 is MNHNS, CDR2 SASEGT, per germline. Trimming removed 11 bases from V and 7 bases from J, with 20 bases in between. There are 14 residues in the CDR3. The CDR3 loop is CAGTRRGRGGELFF. DNA for the CDR3: TGTGCCGGAACTCGGCGAGGGAGAGGCGGGGAGCTGTTTTTT.

The sample holds many counts of this clonotype. V usage is TRBV29-1 and J usage is TRBJ2-1; no clear D. Germline V gene data show CDR1 as SQVTM and CDR2 as ANQGSEA. The ends were cut back, 0 bases at V and 9 bases at J, with 3 bases in the middle. The CDR3 has 10 residues. The CDR3 nucleotides are TGCAGCGTTGAAGATCTTGAGCAGTTCTTC. It specifies CSVEDLEQFF.

This clonotype was seen only a few times. The rearrangement links TRBV27 to TRBJ2-2; TRBD2 agrees at 7 bases. The CDR3 extends over 17 amino acids. The V gene end was trimmed by 5 bases and the J gene end by 3 bases; junction bases not matched to a gene: 12. Germline-derived CDR1 and CDR2 are MNHEY and SMNVEV (reference sequence). The CDR3 is CASSGRGEHEYTGELFF. The DNA for the CDR3 is TGTGCCAGCAGTGGACGGGGGGAACATGAGTACACCGGGGAGCTGTTTTTT.

This clonotype was seen repeatedly, ten times or more. The rearrangement links TRBV20-1 to TRBJ2-7; 8 bases are shared with TRBD1. CDR1 and CDR2 from the germline V gene are DFQATT and SNEGSKA (reference sequence). The CDR3 is 14 residues long. CDR3 loop: CSSYQPGTGGEQYF. The CDR3 bases are TGCAGCTCCTATCAACCCGGGACAGGTGGCGAGCAGTACTTC.

This clonotype occurred many times. The CDR3 DNA sequence: TGTGCCAGCAGCTTAGAGGGCCGGGGGTATGGCTACACCTTC. Translation: CASSLEGRGYGYTF. The genes are TRBV7-2 and TRBJ1-2; D is perhaps TRBD1 (5 bases). Trimming shortened V by 1 base and J by 5 bases, and 11 bases separated the two germline ends. The CDR3 covers 14 residues. CDR1 and CDR2 from the germline V gene are SGHTA and FQGNSA.

The rearrangement uses TRBV29-1 and TRBJ1-3; D unclear. This CDR3 has 14 residues. Germline values: CDR1 SQVTM, CDR2 ANQGSEA. Between the trimmed V and J ends, which lost 7 bases and 2 bases, there was a span of 15 bases. The CDR3 DNA reads as TGCAGCGGATCGGAGGGTTCGGCTGGAAACACCATATATTTT. Amino acid sequence: CSGSEGSAGNTIYF.

This clonotype was recorded at least ten times. This chain connects TRBV20-1 to TRBJ2-1; 11 nucleotides align to TRBD2. This CDR3 region has 15 residues. V shed 6 bases and J 5 bases; nucleotides not matched to a gene: 9. Germline V gene sequence: CDR1 DFQATT, CDR2 SNEGSKA (reference sequence). CDR3 loop: CSATHTSGGHNEQFF. The CDR3 bases are TGCAGTGCAACCCACACTAGCGGGGGACACAATGAGCAGTTCTTC.